This TCR beta chain was recorded in a study of T cell responses to AZD1222 COVID-19 vaccine (dated by TCRdb to the early 2020s). With respect to the entire study: AZD1222 recipients given second doses at about 4 weeks or at about 12 weeks were pooled, since spike-specific TCR depth and breadth were not found to differ between the two schedules. TCR sequencing covered approximately 230 trial participants: some 210 given two doses of AZD1222 and 26 given two doses of MenACWY control vaccine. Enrollment into the trials was organized by age into subgroups of 18-55, 56-69 and 70-plus years, and those subgroups contained approximately 160, 26 and 62 TCR-sequenced participants, respectively.

The time point label, read with the paper, signifies: baseline before first vaccination. Samples from vaccinated people were obtained from the UK trials COV001 and COV002, which included a single-blind randomized controlled phase 2/3 trial of AZD1222 (ChAdOx1 nCoV-19) in healthy adults. For TCRbeta chain sequencing, PBMC samples from trial participants were taken at day 0 and at day 28 after the second dose. The CDR1 and CDR2 encoded by the germline V gene (reference sequence) are LGHDT and YNNKEL. V sheds 1 base and J sheds 6 bases, leaving 6 bases between their ends. The CDR3 numbers 12 residues from cysteine through phenylalanine. Solely the CDR3 DNA is kept, with 36 bases framed from the first base. A note on this clone: Its antigen target is currently unknown. One base away there is no much larger clone; base qualities are not given.

The research as a whole found: Reportedly, close to half of the unique spike-specific TCRs recognized epitopes lying outside the regions that are mutated in the B.1.351 and B.1.1.7 variants. CD4 TCRs associated with the vaccine covered the entire spike protein, and the dominant responses were in regions 160-218 and 743-854. In the small 56-69-year group, the increase in depth fell short of significance, most likely because of low power. Participants were mostly white British and included more females than males, and it was suggested by the authors that clonal diversity may have been underestimated. Because no day 14 peak-response samples were available, the repertoires could be characterized only after the peak T cell response. A significant rise in spike-specific TCR breadth and depth was observed after two AZD1222 doses relative to day 0 and relative to MenACWY recipients. Conclusions about previously exposed vaccinees were limited because only a handful of AZD1222 recipients were SARS-CoV-2 seropositive at baseline.

The CDR3 regions of human TCRbeta chains were analyzed by immunosequencing. The study's processing was this. Repertoire TCRs were matched against a reference library of SARS-CoV-2-specific TCRs generated with the MIRA antigen-specificity platform. Breadth was defined as the fraction of unique TCRs that were SARS-CoV-2-associated. Depth was defined as the fraction of total T cells that were SARS-CoV-2-associated. Using the MIRA data, each spike-specific TCR was mapped to the spike region that the TCR reacts to and placed in a CD4 or CD8 class. Log10-transformed breadth and depth values were compared by one-way ANOVA with Sidak's multiple comparisons tests. Not all clones reach the TCRdb copy of this immuneACCESS table, which keeps in-frame sequences only. Checked studies attribute under half of the gap to unresolved V genes and leave the rest unexplained. V, J and clone size are taken as reported in that table, and D and trimming were inferred from the DNA itself. This sample is represented by about 120,000 clones; roughly 90% of them were singletons. The ten top clones hold less than 4% of the sample.

This material consisted of peripheral blood, taken on day 0 of AZD1222 vaccination. This sequence originates from an adult in good health. The chain is assembled from TRBV3-1 (or the pseudogene TRBV3-2) and TRBJ1-2, with the identity of the D gene unclear. The DNA is TGTGCCAGCAGCCAAGCCGTCGATGGCTACACCTTC. Translation gives CASSQAVDGYTF.